This T cell receptor (beta chain) derives from a study of radiotherapy plus CTLA-4 blockade in lung cancer. The study's findings and limits: Subsequent to radiotherapy plus ipilimumab, tumor-derived TCR clones underwent expansion in blood. Dynamics of early blood T cell clones, together with interferon-beta, were reportedly the best predictors of response.

A note on this clone: Its specificity is unknown.

Ipilimumab-mediated CTLA-4 blockade plus focal radiation was given to patients having chemo-refractory metastatic non-small-cell lung cancer. Trimming shortened V by 3 bases and J by 0 bases, and 15 bases separated the two germline ends. Germline CDR1 MGHRA, CDR2 YSYEKL. The length of the CDR3 is 16 residues. Repertoires were generated with immunoSEQ multiplex PCR, while TCRdb's copy carries only in-frame clones and drops some. The sample holds 65,000 to 85,000 clones, approximately 76% seen once. This sequence was found in a human donor with non-small cell lung cancer whose response to radiotherapy plus ipilimumab could not be evaluated. Some clones in this sample may be carry-over from other donors' samples. The chain joins TRBV4-1 to TRBJ2-7; D ambiguous. The input for sequencing was peripheral blood, taken from a patient treated with radiotherapy plus ipilimumab. The CDR3 DNA sequence: TGCGCCAGCAGCCACGGCAACCTACCAGGCTCCTACGAGCAGTACTTC. It codes for CASSHGNLPGSYEQYF.